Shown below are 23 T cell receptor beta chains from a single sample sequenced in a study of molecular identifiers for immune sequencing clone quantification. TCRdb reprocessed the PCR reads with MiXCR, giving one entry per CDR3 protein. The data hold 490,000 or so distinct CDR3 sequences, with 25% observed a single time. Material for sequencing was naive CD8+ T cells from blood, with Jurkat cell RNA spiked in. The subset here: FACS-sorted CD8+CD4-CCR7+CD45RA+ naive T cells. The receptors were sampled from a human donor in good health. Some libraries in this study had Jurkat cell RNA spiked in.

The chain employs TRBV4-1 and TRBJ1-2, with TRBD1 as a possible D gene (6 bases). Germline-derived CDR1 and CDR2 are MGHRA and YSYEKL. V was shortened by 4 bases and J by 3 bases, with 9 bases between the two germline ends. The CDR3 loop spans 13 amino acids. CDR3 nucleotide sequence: TGCGCCAGCAGCCCGGACAGAGACTATGGCTACACCTTC. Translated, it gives CASSPDRDYGYTF.

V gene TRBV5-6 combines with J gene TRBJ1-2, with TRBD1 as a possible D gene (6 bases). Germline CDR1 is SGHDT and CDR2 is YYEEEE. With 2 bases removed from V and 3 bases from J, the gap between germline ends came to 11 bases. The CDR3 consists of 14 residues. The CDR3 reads CASSLIQGHYGYTF. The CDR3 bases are TGTGCCAGCAGCTTAATACAGGGTCACTATGGCTACACCTTC.

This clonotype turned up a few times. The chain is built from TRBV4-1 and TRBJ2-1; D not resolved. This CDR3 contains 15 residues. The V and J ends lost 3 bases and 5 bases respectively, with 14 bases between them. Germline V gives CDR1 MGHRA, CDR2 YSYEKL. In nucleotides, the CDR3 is TGCGCCAGCAGCCAGTCTCACGCGGCGAACAATGAGCAGTTCTTC. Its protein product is CASSQSHAANNEQFF.

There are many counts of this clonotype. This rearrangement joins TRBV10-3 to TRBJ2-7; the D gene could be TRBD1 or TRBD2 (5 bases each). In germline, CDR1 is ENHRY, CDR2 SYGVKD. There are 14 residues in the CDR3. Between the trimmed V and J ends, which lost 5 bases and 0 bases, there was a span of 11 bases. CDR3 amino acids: CAISTRDRSYEQYF. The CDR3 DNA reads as TGTGCCATCAGTACTCGGGACCGCTCCTACGAGCAGTACTTC.

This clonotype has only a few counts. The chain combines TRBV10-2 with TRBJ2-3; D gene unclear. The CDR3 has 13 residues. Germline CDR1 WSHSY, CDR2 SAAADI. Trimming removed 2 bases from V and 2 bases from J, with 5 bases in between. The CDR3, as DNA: TGCGCCAGCAGTGAGCACGCCACAGATACGCAGTATTTT. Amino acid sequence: CASSEHATDTQYF.

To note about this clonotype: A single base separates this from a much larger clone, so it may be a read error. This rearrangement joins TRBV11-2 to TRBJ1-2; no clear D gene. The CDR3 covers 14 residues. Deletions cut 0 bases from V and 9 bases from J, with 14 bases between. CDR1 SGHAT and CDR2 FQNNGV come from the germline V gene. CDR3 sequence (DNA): TGTGCCAGCAGCTTAGATGTCACCACAGCTCGCTACACCTTC. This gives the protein CASSLDVTTARYTF.

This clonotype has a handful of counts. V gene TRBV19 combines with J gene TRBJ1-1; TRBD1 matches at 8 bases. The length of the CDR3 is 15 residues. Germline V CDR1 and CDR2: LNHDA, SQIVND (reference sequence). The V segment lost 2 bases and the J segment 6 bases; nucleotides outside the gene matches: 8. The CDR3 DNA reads TGTGCCAGTAGTATATCCCCGACAGGGGAGGCTGAAGCTTTCTTT. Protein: CASSISPTGEAEAFF.

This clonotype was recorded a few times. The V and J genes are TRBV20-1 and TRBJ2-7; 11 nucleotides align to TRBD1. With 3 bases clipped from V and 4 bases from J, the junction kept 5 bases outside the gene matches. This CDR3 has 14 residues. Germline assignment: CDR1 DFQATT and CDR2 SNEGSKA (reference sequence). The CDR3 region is CSARGTGGRYEQYF. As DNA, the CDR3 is TGCAGTGCTAGGGGGACAGGGGGAAGATACGAGCAGTACTTC.

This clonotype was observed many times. CDR3 DNA: TGTGCCAGCAGTTACACTTCTAGCGGGAGGAACGAGCAGTACTTC. Its protein product is CASSYTSSGRNEQYF. The genes are TRBV6-5 and TRBJ2-7; the match to TRBD2 covers 11 bases. V lost 2 bases to trimming and J lost 5 bases; unmatched junction nucleotides: 5. The CDR3 is 15 residues long. From germline, CDR1 is MNHEY and CDR2 SVGAGI.

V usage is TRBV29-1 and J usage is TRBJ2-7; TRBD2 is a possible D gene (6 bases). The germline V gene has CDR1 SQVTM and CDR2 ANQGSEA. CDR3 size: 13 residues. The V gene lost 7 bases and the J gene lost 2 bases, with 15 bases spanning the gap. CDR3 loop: CSARASDPYEQYF. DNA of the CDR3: TGCAGCGCCAGGGCTAGCGATCCCTACGAGCAGTACTTC.

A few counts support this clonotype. The CDR3 protein is CASSLVTGNTIYF. The CDR3 region has the DNA TGTGCCAGCAGTTTAGTCACTGGAAACACCATATATTTT. The chain links TRBV28 to TRBJ1-3; D ambiguous. Germline CDR1 reads MDHEN; CDR2 reads SYDVKM. V lost 2 bases, J lost 2 bases, and 4 bases lay in between. This CDR3 has 13 amino acids.

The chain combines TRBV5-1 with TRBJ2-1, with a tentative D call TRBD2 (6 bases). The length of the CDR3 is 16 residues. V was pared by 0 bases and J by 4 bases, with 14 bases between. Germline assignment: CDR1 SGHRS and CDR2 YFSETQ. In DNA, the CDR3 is TGCGCCAGCAGCTTGGATGTGGGGGGTGATTACAATGAGCAGTTCTTC. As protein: CASSLDVGGDYNEQFF.

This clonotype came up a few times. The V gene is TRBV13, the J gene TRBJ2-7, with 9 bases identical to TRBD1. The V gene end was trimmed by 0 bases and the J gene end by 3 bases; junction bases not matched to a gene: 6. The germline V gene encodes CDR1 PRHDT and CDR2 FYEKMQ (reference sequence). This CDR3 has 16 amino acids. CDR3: CASSLGRGQGGYEQYF. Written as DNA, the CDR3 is TGTGCCAGCAGCTTAGGCCGGGGACAGGGCGGCTACGAGCAGTACTTC. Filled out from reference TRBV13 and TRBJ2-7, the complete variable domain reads AAGVIQSPRHLIKEKRETATLKCYPIPRHDTVYWYQQGPGQDPQFLISFYEKMQSDKGSIPDRFSAQQFSDYHSELNMSSLELGDSALYFCASSLGRGQGGYEQYFGPGTRLTVT.

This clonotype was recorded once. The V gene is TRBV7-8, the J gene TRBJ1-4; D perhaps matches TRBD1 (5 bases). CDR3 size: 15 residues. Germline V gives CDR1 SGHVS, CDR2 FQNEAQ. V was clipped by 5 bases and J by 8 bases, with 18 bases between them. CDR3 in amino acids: CASSPLRGGIEKLFF. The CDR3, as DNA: TGTGCCAGCAGCCCACTTCGTGGGGGGATAGAAAAACTGTTTTTT.

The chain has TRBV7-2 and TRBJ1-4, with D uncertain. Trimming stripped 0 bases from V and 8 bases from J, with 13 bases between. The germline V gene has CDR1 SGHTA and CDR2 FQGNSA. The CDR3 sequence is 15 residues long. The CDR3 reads CASSLAAGPQEKLFF. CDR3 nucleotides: TGTGCCAGCAGCTTAGCAGCAGGTCCTCAGGAAAAACTGTTTTTT.

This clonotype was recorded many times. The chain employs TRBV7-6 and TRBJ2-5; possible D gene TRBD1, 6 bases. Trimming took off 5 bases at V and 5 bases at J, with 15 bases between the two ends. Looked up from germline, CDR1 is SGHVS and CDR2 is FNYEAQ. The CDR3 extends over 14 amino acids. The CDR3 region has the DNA TGTGCCAGCAGCCTTGTGGACAGTCGGGAGACCCAGTACTTC. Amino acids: CASSLVDSRETQYF.

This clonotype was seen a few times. The CDR3 DNA follows: TGTGCCAGCAGCGCGTATTACGACCTTTCCTACGAGCAGTACTTC. It yields the protein CASSAYYDLSYEQYF. V is TRBV9 and J is TRBJ2-7; D ambiguous. This CDR3 contains 15 residues. Germline loops: CDR1 SGDLS, CDR2 YYNGEE. Between the trimmed V and J ends, which lost 3 bases and 1 base, there was a span of 14 bases.

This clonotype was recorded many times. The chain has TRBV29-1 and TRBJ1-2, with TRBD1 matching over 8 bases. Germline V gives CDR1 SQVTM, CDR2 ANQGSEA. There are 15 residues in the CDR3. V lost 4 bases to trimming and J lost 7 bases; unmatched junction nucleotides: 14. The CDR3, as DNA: TGCAGCGTTGCCAATGCAGGGGGCAGTAGCTTTGGCTACACCTTC. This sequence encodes CSVANAGGSSFGYTF.

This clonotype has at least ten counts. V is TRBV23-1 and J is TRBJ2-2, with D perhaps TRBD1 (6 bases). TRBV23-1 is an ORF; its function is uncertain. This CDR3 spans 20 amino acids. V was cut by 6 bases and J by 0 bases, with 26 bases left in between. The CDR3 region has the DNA TGCGCCAGCAGGAGAAAACAGGGCGTCTTTTTGAAAGCGAACACCGGGGAGCTGTTTTTT. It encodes CASRRKQGVFLKANTGELFF.

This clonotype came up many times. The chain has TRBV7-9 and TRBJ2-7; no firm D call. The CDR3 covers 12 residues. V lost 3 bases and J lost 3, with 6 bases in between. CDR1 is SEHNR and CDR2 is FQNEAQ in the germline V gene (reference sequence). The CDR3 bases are TGTGCCAGCAGCTTCCTGAACTACGAGCAGTACTTC. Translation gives CASSFLNYEQYF.

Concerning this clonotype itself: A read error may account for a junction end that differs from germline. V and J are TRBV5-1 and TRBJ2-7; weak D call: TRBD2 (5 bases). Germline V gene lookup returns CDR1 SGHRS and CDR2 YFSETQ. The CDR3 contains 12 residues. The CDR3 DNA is TGCGCCAACAGCTTAGAGGGCTACGAGCAGTACTTC. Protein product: CANSLEGYEQYF.

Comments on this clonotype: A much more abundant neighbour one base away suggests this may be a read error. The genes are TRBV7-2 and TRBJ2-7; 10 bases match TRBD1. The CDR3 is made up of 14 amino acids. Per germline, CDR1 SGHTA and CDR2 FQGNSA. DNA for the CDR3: TGTGCCAGCAGCTCCGGGACAGGGGCCTACGCGCAGTACTTC. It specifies CASSSGTGAYAQYF.

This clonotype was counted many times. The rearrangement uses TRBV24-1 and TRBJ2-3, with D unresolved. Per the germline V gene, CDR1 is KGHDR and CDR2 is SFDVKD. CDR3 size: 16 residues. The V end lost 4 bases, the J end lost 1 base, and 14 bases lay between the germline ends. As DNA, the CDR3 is TGTGCCACCAGTGAGGATGCTAGGAGCCGCACAGATACGCAGTATTTT. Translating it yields CATSEDARSRTDTQYF.